This T cell receptor beta chain was documented in a study of CD8 T cells in ankylosing spondylitis. Whole-study results and caveats: Reports say disease-linked clones showed up significantly more in matched ankylosing spondylitis synovial fluid. Prior literature has documented some motif variants in synovial fluid and blood from reactive arthritis.

There are 13 residues in the CDR3. Germline V lookup: CDR1 LNHDA, CDR2 SQIVND (reference sequence). Trimming took off 10 bases at V and 3 bases at J, with 10 bases between the two ends. TCRdb recomputed calls from the 5' RACE reads with MiXCR, one row per CDR3 protein. The table shows approximately 250,000 distinct CDR3 sequences, with roughly 25% occurring only once. Concerning this clonotype itself: No antigen is known for it.

The TCR was taken from a male donor with ankylosing spondylitis or in good health (not recorded which). Sample: blood, either unsorted or a sorted T cell fraction (not recorded which). V is TRBV19 and J is TRBJ2-6; D call uncertain. The CDR3 protein is CATEDRGANVLTF. The DNA of the CDR3 is TGTGCCACTGAAGATCGTGGGGCCAACGTCCTGACTTTC.